The entry below describes one TCR beta chain. Its cognate antigen is unknown. The data are from a study of shared clonotypes between healthy human individuals. Findings of the study overall: Generation probabilities were higher for clonotypes shared across all four sorted-subset donors than for unshared ones.

Assay used: immunoSEQ multiplex PCR; TCRdb lists only in-frame clones, some missing. The sample includes 650,000 to 700,000 clones, 90% of them seen just once. Source material: memory CD8+ T cells from PBMCs. The subset was: CD45RO+ cells pooled with CCR7-negative TemRA cells. The source is a man younger than 35 in good health. Some clones in this sample may be carry-over from other donors' samples.

The CDR3 nucleotides read TGTGCCAGCAGCTTAGAGAGGGGGGCAGCTTTCTTT. Amino acids: CASSLERGAAFF. V is TRBV13 and J is TRBJ1-1; D perhaps matches TRBD1 (6 bases). Looked up from germline, CDR1 is PRHDT and CDR2 is FYEKMQ (reference sequence). V dropped 1 base and J dropped 10 bases, with 10 bases sitting between them. There are 12 residues in the CDR3.